The sequence of this TCR beta chain was determined in a study of T cells in Graves' hyperthyroidism and ophthalmopathy. Study-level points and caveats: Most clonotypes that expanded in the thyroid above 0.001 also showed up in blood.

TCR beta CDR3 regions were amplified from RNA transcripts. TCR CDR3 underwent first-round RT-PCR with the HTBI primer set. TCRdb itself ran the multiplex PCR reads through MiXCR, one entry per CDR3 protein. Of hundreds of thousands of distinct CDR3 sequences in the sample, around 42% were seen once. This clonotype was observed a few times. The antigen remains undetermined. The CDR3 totals 15 residues. Trimming took 4 bases from V and 5 from J, leaving 18 bases between them. CDR1 and CDR2 (germline): SEHNR, FQNEAQ (reference sequence). When ophthalmopathy did not progress within 18 months, Graves' hyperthyroidism was considered stable. Exclusion criteria comprised uncontrolled infection, other autoimmune disease, pregnancy or lactation.

The sample comprised peripheral blood or thyroid tissue (not recorded which). The chain joins TRBV7-9 to TRBJ2-7; possibly TRBD1 for D (5 bases). The clonotype was recovered from a woman between 18 and 29 years old with Graves' hyperthyroidism. Here the CDR3 DNA reads TGTGCCAGCAGCTCCCGCCGGGCAGGGCACAACGAGCAGTACTTC. Residues: CASSSRRAGHNEQYF.